This TCR beta chain was sequenced in a study of T-cell memory formation after mild COVID-19. Study summary: TCR clustering was largely donor specific.

Sample barcodes and UMIs were carried by the TCR alpha and TCR beta cDNA libraries that 5'RACE generated with constant-segment primers. Via MiXCR, TCRdb re-called the 5' RACE reads, giving one row per CDR3 protein. This sample has roughly 600,000 distinct CDR3 sequences, with about a sixth found just once. V lost 4 bases, J lost 2 bases, and 14 bases lay in between. This CDR3 comprises 15 residues. The V gene's germline CDR1 is SEHNR and CDR2 FQNEAQ (reference sequence). The TCR comes from an adult woman who had mild COVID-19 (a few samples of this study predate the infection). Cell type and time point are not known. Sequencing was performed on PBMCs or a T cell subset sorted from them (not recorded which). The chain is built from TRBV7-9 and TRBJ1-1, with D maybe TRBD1 (5 bases). The CDR3 is CASSWGEGYNTEAFF. The DNA of the CDR3 is TGTGCCAGCAGCTGGGGCGAGGGGTATAACACTGAAGCTTTCTTT.